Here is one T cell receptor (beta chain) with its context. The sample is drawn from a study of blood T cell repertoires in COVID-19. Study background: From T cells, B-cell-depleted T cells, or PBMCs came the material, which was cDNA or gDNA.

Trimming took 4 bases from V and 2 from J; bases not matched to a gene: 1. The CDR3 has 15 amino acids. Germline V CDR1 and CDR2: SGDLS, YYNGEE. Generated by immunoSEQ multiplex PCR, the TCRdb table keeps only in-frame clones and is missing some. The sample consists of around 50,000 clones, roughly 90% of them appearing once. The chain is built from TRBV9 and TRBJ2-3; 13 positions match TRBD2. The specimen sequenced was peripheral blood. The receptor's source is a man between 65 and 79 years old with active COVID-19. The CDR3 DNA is TGTGCCAGCAGCACTAGCGGGGGGGTCACAGATACGCAGTATTTT. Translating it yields CASSTSGGVTDTQYF.